Below, one T cell receptor (beta chain) is given with its context. PCR amplification relied on 60 Vbeta primers (plus 13 Jbeta primers). Repertoires were generated with immunoSEQ multiplex PCR, while TCRdb's copy carries only in-frame clones and drops some. Of around 200,000 clones in the sample, around 76% were seen once. The data stem from a study of cytomegalovirus exposure and HLA in healthy donors. CDR3 length equals 14 residues. Trimming took 0 bases from V and 4 from J; bases not matched to a gene: 2. Germline V gives CDR1 LNHDA, CDR2 SQIVND (reference sequence). The material sequenced was PBMCs. The chain uses TRBV19 and TRBJ1-2; 7 positions match TRBD1. The TCR originated in a woman aged 25 to 39 in good health and CMV-seropositive. The CDR3 loop reads CASSIEGQIYGYTF. The DNA of the CDR3 is TGTGCCAGTAGTATAGAGGGACAGATCTATGGCTACACCTTC.